This T cell receptor (beta chain) was recorded in a study of control samples from healthy donors and cancer patients. In germline, CDR1 is SQVTM, CDR2 ANQGSEA. This CDR3 has 17 amino acids. V was clipped by 7 bases and J by 2 bases; unmatched bases: 13. Profiled with immunoSEQ multiplex PCR; TCRdb holds only in-frame clones, not every one. This sample has 140,000 or so clones, with about nine tenths found just once. This receptor was obtained from a man younger than 45 in good health. Sequencing was done on a sample of blood. This sequence joins TRBV29-1 and TRBJ2-2, with 10 bases aligning to TRBD2. The CDR3 region is CSATTRPSGGNTGELFF. In DNA form, the CDR3 reads TGCAGCGCCACAACCCGGCCTAGCGGGGGAAACACCGGGGAGCTGTTTTTT.